This T cell receptor (beta chain) comes out of a study of CD8 T cells in Susac syndrome. V lost 7 bases and J lost 4, with 10 bases in between. Germline loops: CDR1 SQVTM, CDR2 ANQGSEA. CDR3 length: 11 residues. The authors reverse transcribed 0.5 to 1 ug RNA with random hexamers. TCRdb reanalysed the immunoSEQ multiplex PCR reads using MiXCR and keeps one entry per CDR3 protein. Counted here are some 150,000 distinct CDR3 sequences, about 95% occurring once; the ten biggest clones make up 0.16%. This clonotype was obtained from a human donor with Susac syndrome. V gene TRBV29-1 combines with J gene TRBJ1-2, with D perhaps TRBD1 (5 bases). Sequencing input: CD4+ T cells from PBMCs. CDR3 region: CSGRASYGYTF. In DNA, the CDR3 is TGCAGCGGCAGGGCAAGCTATGGCTACACCTTC.